A single sample is the source of the 3 T cell receptor beta chains below, sequenced in a study of radiotherapy plus CTLA-4 blockade in lung cancer. The data were produced by immunoSEQ multiplex PCR, yet TCRdb's version contains in-frame clones alone and is incomplete. There are roughly 68,000 clones in the sample; roughly 78% occur only once, and 7.1% lies in the top ten. Source: peripheral blood, taken from a patient treated with radiotherapy plus ipilimumab. The receptors derive from a human donor with non-small cell lung cancer who had a complete response to radiotherapy plus ipilimumab.

The CDR3: CASSADRGIWTGELFF. CDR3 sequence (DNA): TGTGCCAGCAGTGCGGACAGGGGGATTTGGACCGGGGAGCTGTTTTTT. The V and J genes are TRBV6-1 and TRBJ2-2; 10 bases fit TRBD1. CDR1 is MNHNS and CDR2 is SASEGT in the germline V gene. The CDR3 spans 16 residues. The V segment lost 4 bases and the J segment 5 bases; nucleotides outside the gene matches: 7.

The genes are TRBV4-3 and TRBJ2-1; 8 nucleotides agree with TRBD2. V lost 10 bases, J lost 2 bases, and 7 bases stayed unmatched. In germline, CDR1 is LGHNA, CDR2 YSLEER. The CDR3 is 14 amino acids. The CDR3 DNA is TGCGCCACCGGACCGGGACTAGCCTACAATGAGCAGTTCTTC. Residues: CATGPGLAYNEQFF.

This clone was counted once. CDR3 DNA sequence: TGCAGCGTTGGAGGCTTCACAGATACGCAGTATTTT. It is translated as CSVGGFTDTQYF. This chain uses TRBV29-1 with TRBJ2-3; D unresolved. The CDR3 contains 12 residues. Germline CDR1 SQVTM, CDR2 ANQGSEA. Trimming took off 4 bases at V and 2 bases at J, with 7 bases between the two ends.